The 20 T cell receptor beta chains below all came from one sample that was sequenced in a study of blood T cells in healthy people across ages. PCR was performed a second time for about 7 to 12 cycles using a sample-barcoded 5' primer and a J-beta primer mix. One entry per CDR3 protein, called by TCRdb with MiXCR from the 5' RACE reads. The sample lists about 2 million distinct CDR3 sequences, roughly 52% seen once, with 2% to 2.5% in the top ten. Material: blood. The receptor set was obtained from a woman in her thirties or forties in good health.

The chain links TRBV4-2 to TRBJ2-5; D remains unclear. The ends were cut back, 3 bases at V and 2 bases at J, with 13 bases in the middle. CDR3 length equals 15 residues. Germline lookup yields CDR1 LGHNA and CDR2 YNFKEQ. Here the CDR3 DNA reads TGTGCCAGCAGCCAGGCTCGTCGGGCACAAGAGACCCAGTACTTC. As protein: CASSQARRAQETQYF.

The chain has TRBV28 and TRBJ2-1; weak D call: TRBD1 (5 bases). The CDR3 totals 15 residues. Per the germline V gene, CDR1 is MDHEN and CDR2 is SYDVKM. Trimming took 2 bases from V and 8 from J, leaving 16 bases between them. CDR3 DNA sequence: TGTGCCAGCAGTTTACAGGGCTCGACTTTAGATGAGCAGTTCTTC. Protein: CASSLQGSTLDEQFF.

This sequence joins TRBV6-2 or TRBV6-3 and TRBJ2-3; TRBD2 aligns across 16 bases. Germline V gene sequence: CDR1 MNHEY, CDR2 SVGEGT. The CDR3 is made up of 15 amino acids. V was clipped by 5 bases and J by 8 bases; unmatched bases: 4. The CDR3 sequence: CASSQGLAGGRTQYF. In DNA, the CDR3 is TGTGCCAGCAGTCAGGGACTAGCGGGGGGGCGTACGCAGTATTTT.

This chain uses TRBV28 with TRBJ1-6, with TRBD1 as a possible D gene (6 bases). Germline-derived CDR1 and CDR2 are MDHEN and SYDVKM. The CDR3 is 16 amino acids. V was pared by 8 bases and J by 5 bases, with 19 bases between. The CDR3 coding sequence is TGTGCCAGCTCGACTTGGGGACAATTTCATAATTCACCCCTCCACTTT. It codes for CASSTWGQFHNSPLHF.

V usage is TRBV6-5 and J usage is TRBJ1-2; D is ambiguous. Germline values: CDR1 MNHEY, CDR2 SVGAGI. Between the trimmed V and J ends, which lost 4 bases and 4 bases, there was a span of 10 bases. The CDR3 contains 13 residues. The CDR3 region is CASSFHGSYGYTF. Here the CDR3 DNA reads TGTGCCAGCAGTTTCCATGGCTCCTATGGCTACACCTTC.

The chain carries TRBV6-1 and TRBJ2-3; D perhaps matches TRBD1 (7 bases). V lost 6 bases, J lost 0 bases, and 19 bases lay in between. The CDR3 runs to 17 residues. Germline loops: CDR1 MNHNS, CDR2 SASEGT. CDR3 coding DNA: TGTGCCAGCAGCTCCCATTTCTCAGGGGGGAGCACAGATACGCAGTATTTT. Amino acids: CASSSHFSGGSTDTQYF.

The chain carries TRBV4-3 and TRBJ2-3; tentative D call: TRBD1 (6 bases). V was cut by 1 base and J by 4 bases, with 21 bases left in between. The CDR3 spans 18 residues. Germline V CDR1 and CDR2: LGHNA, YSLEER. CDR3 bases: TGCGCCAGCAGCCAAGGCCCCCCACAGGGTATAGTACCAGATACGCAGTATTTT. Translating it yields CASSQGPPQGIVPDTQYF.

The chain uses TRBV4-2 and TRBJ2-2; possible D gene TRBD1, 7 bases. CDR3 size: 17 residues. V lost 0 bases and J 2 bases, leaving 13 bases between the germline ends. In germline, CDR1 is LGHNA, CDR2 YNFKEQ. CDR3 DNA: TGTGCCAGCAGCCAAGATGGGGGGACAGTAAACACCGGGGAGCTGTTTTTT. Translation gives CASSQDGGTVNTGELFF.

This chain joins TRBV14 and TRBJ2-7, with no clear D. The CDR3 spans 15 residues. V lost 2 bases, J lost 2 bases, and 13 bases lay in between. Looked up from germline, CDR1 is SGHDN and CDR2 is FVKESK. CDR3 residues: CASSQMGFKPYEQYF. The DNA for the CDR3 is TGTGCCAGCAGCCAAATGGGGTTTAAGCCCTACGAGCAGTACTTC.

The CDR3 region is CASSENWEPKTQYF. DNA for the CDR3: TGTGCCAGCAGTGAGAATTGGGAACCGAAGACCCAGTACTTC. V is TRBV25-1 and J is TRBJ2-5; D is unclear. V was trimmed by 3 bases and J by 6 bases, leaving 14 bases between them. CDR1 and CDR2 (germline): MGHDK, SYGVNS. The CDR3 has 14 amino acids.

CDR3 nucleotide sequence: TGTGCCAGCAGCCCTGCGGACAGGGGGGGAGTTACGCAGTATTTT. Protein sequence: CASSPADRGGVTQYF. The chain couples TRBV7-8 to TRBJ2-3, with 10 bases identical to TRBD1. Unmatched junction bases numbered 10, after V lost 5 bases and J lost 8 bases. This CDR3 has 15 residues. Germline CDR1 SGHVS, CDR2 FQNEAQ.

The chain links TRBV10-2 to TRBJ1-4; D is possibly TRBD1 (6 bases). V lost 0 bases to trimming and J lost 6 bases, with 11 bases between them. This CDR3 has 15 residues. Germline V CDR1 and CDR2: WSHSY, SAAADI. CDR3 residues: CASSESRDTDEKLFF. CDR3 coding DNA: TGCGCCAGCAGTGAGTCCCGGGACACCGATGAAAAACTGTTTTTT.

The chain joins TRBV28 to TRBJ1-5; D not resolved. Germline-derived CDR1 and CDR2 are MDHEN and SYDVKM. The V gene lost 6 bases and the J gene lost 6 bases, with 9 bases spanning the gap. The CDR3 length is 12 residues. The CDR3 DNA sequence: TGTGCCAGCAGCTTAACCCCTCAGCCCCAGCATTTT. Its protein is CASSLTPQPQHF.

This clonotype was seen more than once but under ten times. The rearrangement links TRBV24-1 to TRBJ2-3; the D gene is possibly TRBD2 (5 bases). Germline lookup yields CDR1 KGHDR and CDR2 SFDVKD. Trimming removed 0 bases from V and 3 bases from J, with 6 bases in between. This CDR3 has 14 residues. CDR3 sequence reads: CATSDLEGTDTQYF. Written as DNA, the CDR3 is TGTGCCACCAGTGATTTGGAGGGTACAGATACGCAGTATTTT.

This clonotype was picked up many times. The J gene is TRBJ2-1, the V gene TRBV7-3, with D possibly TRBD2 on 5 matching bases. Trimming pared 5 bases from V and 0 bases from J, leaving 14 bases between. In germline, CDR1 is SGHTA, CDR2 FQGTGA. This CDR3 has 16 residues. CDR3 sequence (DNA): TGTGCCAGCAGCCCGCCCGGACTGAGCTCCTACAATGAGCAGTTCTTC. This codes for CASSPPGLSSYNEQFF.

The J gene is TRBJ1-1, the V gene TRBV7-2; the D gene is possibly TRBD1 (5 bases). CDR3 length: 12 residues. Germline lookup yields CDR1 SGHTA and CDR2 FQGNSA. Trimming cost V 5 bases and J 13 bases, with 17 bases left between them. The CDR3 is CASSLDSLPDFF. The DNA for the CDR3 is TGTGCCAGCAGCCTCGACAGTCTCCCGGATTTCTTT.

This clonotype has just a few counts. V and J are TRBV10-3 and TRBJ2-7; no definite D call. Looked up from germline, CDR1 is ENHRY and CDR2 is SYGVKD. The CDR3 is 12 residues long. Trimming took off 4 bases at V and 4 bases at J, with 8 bases between the two ends. The DNA of the CDR3 is TGTGCCATCAGTGTAGGGCAGTACGAGCAGTACTTC. Protein sequence: CAISVGQYEQYF.

This chain connects TRBV6-5 to TRBJ2-7; D possibly corresponds to TRBD1 (6 bases). The length of the CDR3 is 18 residues. Trimming pared 0 bases from V and 2 bases from J, leaving 20 bases between. Germline CDR1 and CDR2: MNHEY and SVGAGI. Written as DNA, the CDR3 is TGTGCCAGCAGTTACTCGAATAAGGGACACCCTAACCCCTACGAGCAGTACTTC. This gives the protein CASSYSNKGHPNPYEQYF.

The chain uses TRBV7-2 and TRBJ2-1; 8 nucleotides align to TRBD2. Germline V lookup: CDR1 SGHTA, CDR2 FQGNSA. V gave up 4 bases and J gave up 10 bases; unmatched junction bases: 9. The length of the CDR3 is 14 residues. CDR3 sequence (DNA): TGTGCCAGCAGCTCGGGACTAGTAATCGAGGAGCAGTTCTTC. Translation gives CASSSGLVIEEQFF.

In DNA form, the CDR3 reads TGTGCCAGCTCCCCCGACCAGGGTTCCGAGCAGTACTTC. Encoded protein: CASSPDQGSEQYF. The chain carries TRBV18 and TRBJ2-5; D perhaps matches TRBD1 (5 bases). With the DNA end fitting TRBJ2-7 better, the J assignment may be wrong. The CDR3 is made up of 13 amino acids. Germline-derived CDR1 and CDR2 are KGHSH and LQKENI.